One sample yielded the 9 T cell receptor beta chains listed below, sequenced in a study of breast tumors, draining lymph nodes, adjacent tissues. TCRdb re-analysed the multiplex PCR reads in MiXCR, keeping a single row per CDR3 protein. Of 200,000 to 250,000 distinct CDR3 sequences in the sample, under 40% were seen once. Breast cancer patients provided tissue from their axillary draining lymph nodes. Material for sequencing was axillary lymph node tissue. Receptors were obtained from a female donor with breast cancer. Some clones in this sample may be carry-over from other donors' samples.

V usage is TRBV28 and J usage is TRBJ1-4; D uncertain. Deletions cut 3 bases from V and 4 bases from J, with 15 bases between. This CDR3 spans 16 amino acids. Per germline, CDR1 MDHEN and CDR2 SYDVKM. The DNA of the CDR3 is TGTGCCAGCAGTTTTGTGGTGGGGAGCGGTAATGAAAAACTGTTTTTT. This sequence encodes CASSFVVGSGNEKLFF.

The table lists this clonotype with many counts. The CDR3 nucleotides are TGTGCCAGCAGCCCCAAGAGGGGCCCCCACACAGATACGCAGTATTTT. Its protein is CASSPKRGPHTDTQYF. The chain links TRBV7-8 to TRBJ2-3; the D call may be TRBD1 or TRBD2 (5 bases each). Germline V CDR1 and CDR2: SGHVS, FQNEAQ. This CDR3 comprises 16 residues. Trimming removed 5 bases at V and 2 bases at J, with 17 bases between.

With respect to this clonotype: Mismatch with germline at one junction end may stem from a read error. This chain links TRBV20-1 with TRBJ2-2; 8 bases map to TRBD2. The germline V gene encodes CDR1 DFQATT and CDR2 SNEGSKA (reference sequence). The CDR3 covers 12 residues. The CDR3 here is CSARGGSGELFF. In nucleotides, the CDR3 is TGCAGTGCTAGAGGTGGTAGCGGGGAGCTCTTTTTT.

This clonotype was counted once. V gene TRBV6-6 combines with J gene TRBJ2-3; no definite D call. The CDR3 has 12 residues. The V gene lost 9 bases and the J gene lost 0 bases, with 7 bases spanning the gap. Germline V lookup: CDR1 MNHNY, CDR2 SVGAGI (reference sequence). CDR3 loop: CASTGSTDTQYF. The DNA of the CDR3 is TGTGCCAGTACCGGCAGCACAGATACGCAGTATTTT.

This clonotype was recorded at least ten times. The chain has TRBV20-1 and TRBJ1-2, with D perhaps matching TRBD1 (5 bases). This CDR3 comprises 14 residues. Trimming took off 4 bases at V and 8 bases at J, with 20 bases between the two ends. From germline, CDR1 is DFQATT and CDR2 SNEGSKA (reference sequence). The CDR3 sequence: CSATRDGEPGGYTF. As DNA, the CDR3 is TGCAGTGCTACCCGGGACGGAGAACCGGGCGGCTACACCTTC.

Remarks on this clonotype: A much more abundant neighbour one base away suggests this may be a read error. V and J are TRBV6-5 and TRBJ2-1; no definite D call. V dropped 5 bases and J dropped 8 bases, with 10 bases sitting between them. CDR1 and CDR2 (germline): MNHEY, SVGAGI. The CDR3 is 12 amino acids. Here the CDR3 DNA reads TGTGCCAGCAGTCCTCCGAACTATGAGCAGTTCTTC. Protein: CASSPPNYEQFF.

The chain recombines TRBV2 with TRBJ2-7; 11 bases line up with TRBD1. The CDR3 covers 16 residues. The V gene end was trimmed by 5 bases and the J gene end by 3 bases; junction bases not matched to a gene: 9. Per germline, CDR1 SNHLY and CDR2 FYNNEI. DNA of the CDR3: TGTGCCAGCAGTTACCCACCCGGGACAGGGGGCTACGAGCAGTACTTC. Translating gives CASSYPPGTGGYEQYF.

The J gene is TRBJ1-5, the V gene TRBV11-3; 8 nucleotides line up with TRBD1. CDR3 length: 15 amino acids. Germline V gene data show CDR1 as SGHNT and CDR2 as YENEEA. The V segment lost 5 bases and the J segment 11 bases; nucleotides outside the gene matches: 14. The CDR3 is CASSPGQGGEETQHF. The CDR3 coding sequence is TGTGCCAGCAGCCCAGGACAGGGAGGCGAAGAGACCCAGCATTTT.

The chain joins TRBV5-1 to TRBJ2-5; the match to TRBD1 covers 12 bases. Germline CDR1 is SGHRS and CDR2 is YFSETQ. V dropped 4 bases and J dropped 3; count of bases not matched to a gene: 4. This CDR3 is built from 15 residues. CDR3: CASSGGTGGEETQYF. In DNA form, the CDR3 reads TGCGCCAGCAGCGGGGGGACAGGGGGCGAAGAGACCCAGTACTTC.